This entry describes one TCR beta chain. Its specific antigen is unknown. Base qualities are not at hand, and no much larger clone is one base apart. Taken from the germline V gene, the CDR1 and CDR2 loops are SGDLS and YYNGEE. The CDR3, cysteine through phenylalanine, is 15 amino acids long. Only the CDR3 DNA is retained, 45 bases long and in frame from the first base. V lost 3 bases and J lost 2 bases; the stretch between them is 12 bases long. This specimen belongs to a study of T cells in Graves' hyperthyroidism and ophthalmopathy (dated by TCRdb to the late 2010s). Regarding the research as a whole: Peripheral blood samples were taken at initial diagnosis, before any treatment was given. To identify TCR V-J signatures that set the groups apart, the researchers used a discovery cohort of approximately 98 patients, made up of 40 to 45 with Graves' ophthalmopathy and around 58 with stable Graves' hyperthyroidism. Whether ophthalmopathy could be predicted prospectively was tested in an independent validation cohort made up of 18 to 20 hyperthyroidism patients plus 17 patients who later progressed to ophthalmopathy. The approximately 100 discovery patients were randomly divided into training and test sets at a 7:3 ratio. In addition, the study compared T-cell repertoires in thyroid tissue and in blood from a handful of Graves' hyperthyroidism patients. Once sampling was done, hyperthyroidism patients were given methimazole at a starting dose of 30 mg daily, whereas ophthalmopathy patients were given high-dose intravenous methylprednisolone. The paper reports TCR Vbeta CDR3 sequencing of 140 or so peripheral blood samples: around 45 ophthalmopathy, about 75 hyperthyroidism and approximately 17 progressor patients. The paper's findings and limits, for the study overall: No statistical method was used to set the sample size in advance, and investigators knew the group allocation. A model built on a 13 V-J signature distinguished ophthalmopathy from stable hyperthyroidism, reaching around 90% sensitivity and about 81% specificity in cross-validation and 80%/75% in testing. Most expanded thyroid clonotypes (frequency above 0.001) were also detected in blood, a finding suggesting that blood repertoires may reflect thyroid immune responses. In validation, the model predicted progression to ophthalmopathy with over 65% sensitivity and 72% to 75% specificity, a median of 6.5 months before onset.

Stable Graves' hyperthyroidism was defined as no progression to ophthalmopathy during 18 months of follow-up. The hyperthyroidism patients were between 18 and 65 years old and newly diagnosed, with a disease duration of less than 2 months. Exclusion was applied to patients with uncontrolled infections, other autoimmune diseases, pregnancy or lactation. Clinical symptoms, serum thyroxine and TRAb, thyroid ultrasound, and orbital computed tomography formed the basis for the diagnoses. Ficoll-Paque density gradient centrifugation was used to isolate PBMCs from 10 ml of fresh peripheral blood. Trizol reagent was used to extract total RNA, and RNA quality was then checked on an Agilent 2100 Bioanalyzer. Amplification of TCR beta CDR3 regions was carried out from RNA transcripts. The TCR CDR3 was subjected to a first round of RT-PCR using the HTBI primer set and the Qiagen OneStep RT-PCR kit. A second multiplex PCR round built the libraries, followed by size selection and purification. Libraries were sequenced paired-end with 100 bp reads on an Illumina HiSeq2000. Regarding the original processing steps: Raw data were processed with SOAPnuke, discarding reads with adapters, uncalled bases, mean Phred below 15, or no exact constant-primer or identifier match. COPE v1.2.5 was used to merge high-quality paired reads, and clonotypes were defined as unique nucleotide sequences. Clonotypes were aligned to IMGT TRBV, TRBD and TRBJ reference segments using MiTCR v1.1. Only V-J combinations with frequency above 0.0001, covering approximately 99% of repertoires, were analysed. The TCS score was defined as the ratio of F50 (clonal expansion) to E x V (chaos), calculated using BLOSUM62-based TCRdist between CDR3 peptides within each V-J. Welch's t-statistics and random forest reduced several hundred V-J features to 13, which were used in a naive Bayes classifier (R e1071). The raw public data were reprocessed by TCRdb itself: fastp quality trimming at Q25, MiXCR clonotype calling, in-frame beta chains only. Rows merge per CDR3 protein into single entries with the most common DNA and genes. The V and J calls shown here were made by TCRdb, not taken from the authors' results. In this sample the table shows under 400,000 distinct CDR3 sequences, more than 11% of which occur a single time. The top ten constitute approximately 10% of the sample.

This chain joins TRBV9 to TRBJ1-5, and TRBD1 may be the D gene, going by 5 matching bases. The sample was blood. This TCR was sampled from a woman aged 55-75 years with Graves' hyperthyroidism. The CDR3 reads CASSDGAGGNQPQHF. The DNA sequence is given as TGTGCCAGCAGCGATGGGGCTGGGGGCAATCAGCCCCAGCATTTT.